Below are 19 T cell receptor beta chains sequenced from a single sample in a study of T cell repertoires in cytomegalovirus infection. One entry per CDR3 protein results from TCRdb running MiXCR on the reads. The sample records under 300,000 distinct CDR3 sequences, around 15% being singletons. Sequencing used CD8+ T cells from PBMCs. Every receptor here comes from a human donor in good health (CMV status not recorded). Some clones in this sample may be carry-over from other donors' samples.

This clonotype was found a few times. The rearrangement joins TRBV12-3 or TRBV12-4 to TRBJ2-1; D possibly uses TRBD1 or TRBD2 (5 bases each). The CDR3 contains 15 residues. The V gene lost 5 bases and the J gene lost 2 bases, with 13 bases spanning the gap. The CDR3 loop is CASSTGQRAYNEQFF. CDR3 in DNA: TGTGCCAGCAGTACGGGGCAACGGGCCTACAATGAGCAGTTCTTC.

This rearrangement joins TRBV5-8 to TRBJ2-1; D possibly uses TRBD1 or TRBD2 (6 bases each). CDR3 length: 16 amino acids. From germline, CDR1 is SGHTS and CDR2 YDEGEE. V was pared by 4 bases and J by 3 bases, with 17 bases between. The chain's CDR3 is CASSVSSGGYYNEQFF. In DNA form, the CDR3 reads TGTGCCAGCAGCGTCTCGTCCGGGGGCTACTACAATGAGCAGTTCTTC.

For the CDR3, the DNA is TGTGCCAGCAGTCCTAGCGGGGGGACACCCTACGAGCAGTACTTC. Translation gives CASSPSGGTPYEQYF. The rearrangement joins TRBV6-2 or TRBV6-3 to TRBJ2-7, with 11 bases matching TRBD2. The length of the CDR3 is 15 residues. Germline lookup yields CDR1 MNHEY and CDR2 SVGEGT. J was trimmed by 2 bases and V by 5 bases; bases with no gene match: 5.

At least ten counts were recorded for this clonotype. This chain connects TRBV5-6 to TRBJ1-1, with D perhaps matching TRBD1 (6 bases). The germline V and J ends were trimmed by 2 bases and 2 bases, with 13 bases remaining between them. CDR3 length: 15 residues. Germline V gives CDR1 SGHDT, CDR2 YYEEEE. CDR3 bases: TGTGCCAGCAGCTTCGGACAGAACGCTAACACTGAAGCTTTCTTT. Its protein product is CASSFGQNANTEAFF. The variable domain in full, completed from reference TRBV5-6 and TRBJ1-1, reads DAGVTQSPTHLIKTRGQQVTLRCSPKSGHDTVSWYQQALGQGPQFIFQYYEEEERQRGNFPDRFSGHQFPNYSSELNVNALLLGDSALYLCASSFGQNANTEAFFGQGTRLTVV.

Only a few counts were recorded for this clonotype. This chain links TRBV29-1 with TRBJ2-2; 7 nucleotides line up with TRBD1. V was clipped by 5 bases and J by 6 bases; unmatched bases: 3. CDR1 SQVTM and CDR2 ANQGSEA come from the germline V gene. The CDR3 runs to 12 residues. The CDR3 loop reads CSVLTGSGELFF. CDR3 DNA: TGCAGCGTTCTGACAGGGTCCGGGGAGCTGTTTTTT.

J is TRBJ2-7 and V is TRBV2, with D maybe TRBD1 (5 bases). The CDR3 runs to 13 residues. V lost 2 bases and J lost 3, with 8 bases in between. The germline gives CDR1 SNHLY, CDR2 FYNNEI. CDR3 coding DNA: TGTGCCAGCAGTGAATACCAGGGCTACGAGCAGTACTTC. Translated: CASSEYQGYEQYF.

This chain uses TRBV20-1 with TRBJ1-1; D is unclear. Germline assignment: CDR1 DFQATT and CDR2 SNEGSKA (reference sequence). Between the trimmed V and J ends, which lost 7 bases and 1 base, there was a span of 7 bases. CDR3 length equals 11 residues. CDR3 coding DNA: TGCAGTGTCAGAACGAACACTGAAGCTTTCTTT. Its protein is CSVRTNTEAFF.

V and J are TRBV6-6 and TRBJ1-2, with 8 bases fitting TRBD1. The CDR3 sequence is 17 residues long. Germline loops: CDR1 MNHNY, CDR2 SVGAGI (reference sequence). The V gene end was trimmed by 7 bases and the J gene end by 4 bases; junction bases not matched to a gene: 17. The CDR3 protein is CASITEGGQAGGYGYTF. As DNA, the CDR3 is TGTGCCAGCATTACAGAAGGGGGACAGGCCGGTGGCTATGGCTACACCTTC.

This clonotype was seen a few times. This chain connects TRBV5-4 to TRBJ1-1; 10 positions match TRBD1. CDR3 length equals 12 residues. Germline CDR1 and CDR2: SGHNT and YYREEE (reference sequence). J lost 5 bases, V lost 7 bases, and 2 bases had no gene match. CDR3: CASGGQGTEAFF. Here the CDR3 DNA reads TGTGCCAGCGGGGGACAGGGGACTGAAGCTTTCTTT.

This clonotype has at least ten counts. V and J are TRBV28 and TRBJ1-2; D is possibly TRBD1 (6 bases). CDR3 length equals 13 residues. Trimming left V 5 bases short and J 7 bases short, with 14 bases between. Per the germline V gene, CDR1 is MDHEN and CDR2 is SYDVKM. Written as DNA, the CDR3 is TGTGCCAGCAGTGGAGGACAGTGGCGTGGCTACACCTTC. Amino acids: CASSGGQWRGYTF.

Ten or more counts support this clonotype. This chain joins TRBV12-3 or TRBV12-4 and TRBJ2-7, with a weak D call TRBD2 (7 bases). The length of the CDR3 is 16 residues. The V and J ends lost 3 bases and 2 bases respectively, with 17 bases between them. CDR3: CASSLGGGAAAYEQYF. CDR3 DNA: TGTGCCAGCAGTTTGGGTGGGGGGGCGGCCGCCTACGAGCAGTACTTC.

This clonotype was seen ten or more times. V gene TRBV7-3 combines with J gene TRBJ2-1; 11 bases are shared with TRBD2. J lost 2 bases, V lost 3 bases, and 0 bases had no gene match. The CDR3 has 15 amino acids. Germline V lookup: CDR1 SGHTA, CDR2 FQGTGA. The CDR3 nucleotides are TGTGCCAGCAGCTTTAGCGGGGGGGCCTACAATGAGCAGTTCTTC. The encoded protein is CASSFSGGAYNEQFF.

The rearrangement links TRBV6-2 or TRBV6-3 to TRBJ1-1, with 9 positions matching TRBD1. The CDR3 covers 16 residues. Germline V gene lookup returns CDR1 MNHEY and CDR2 SVGEGT. Unmatched junction bases numbered 9, after V lost 2 bases and J lost 5 bases. As DNA, the CDR3 is TGTGCCAGCAGTTACGGGGGGACAGGGAGGGTAACTGAAGCTTTCTTT. Protein sequence: CASSYGGTGRVTEAFF.

The chain combines TRBV5-6 with TRBJ2-7; 8 bases are shared with TRBD2. This CDR3 has 15 residues. The germline CDR1 and CDR2 sequences are SGHDT and YYEEEE. With 4 bases clipped from V and 5 bases from J, the junction kept 11 bases outside the gene matches. The CDR3 sequence: CASSRPGGPLDEQYF. In DNA form, the CDR3 reads TGTGCCAGCAGCCGTCCGGGGGGGCCTTTGGACGAGCAGTACTTC.

The V gene is TRBV11-2, the J gene TRBJ2-7, with D hard to call. CDR3 size: 15 residues. Germline-derived CDR1 and CDR2 are SGHAT and FQNNGV. V was pared by 4 bases and J by 4 bases, with 17 bases between. The CDR3 sequence is CASSYEADPAYEQYF. The CDR3 DNA is TGTGCCAGCAGCTACGAGGCGGACCCTGCTTACGAGCAGTACTTC.

In the case of this clonotype: A much larger clone differs from this one at a single base, so this may be a read error. J is TRBJ1-2 and V is TRBV7-6; no clear D. Trimming pared 1 base from V and 4 bases from J, leaving 16 bases between. The CDR3 length is 16 residues. Germline CDR1 is SGHVS and CDR2 is FNYEAQ. This chain's CDR3 is CASSLDYAANVYGYTF. The CDR3 DNA reads TGTGCCAGCAGCTTAGACTATGCAGCCAACGTCTATGGCTACACCTTC.

This clonotype has a handful of counts. The rearrangement uses TRBV24-1 and TRBJ2-1; 12 positions agree with TRBD2. CDR1 KGHDR and CDR2 SFDVKD come from the germline V gene. The V segment lost 4 bases and the J segment 8 bases; nucleotides outside the gene matches: 8. This CDR3 contains 16 residues. CDR3 bases: TGTGCCACCAGTGACCCTAGCGGGGGGGCCTTTGATGAGCAGTTCTTC. This translates into CATSDPSGGAFDEQFF.

The V and J genes are TRBV6-5 and TRBJ1-6; tentative D call: TRBD1 (5 bases). Trimming took 2 bases from V and 8 from J, leaving 10 bases between them. CDR1 MNHEY and CDR2 SVGAGI come from the germline V gene. There are 14 residues in the CDR3. CDR3 protein: CASSYGGYDSPLHF. CDR3 nucleotides: TGTGCCAGCAGTTACGGGGGATACGATTCACCCCTCCACTTT.

The chain is built from TRBV20-1 and TRBJ1-2; D is unresolved. CDR1 and CDR2 (germline): DFQATT, SNEGSKA (reference sequence). This CDR3 spans 12 amino acids. Trimming stripped 0 bases from V and 8 bases from J, with 10 bases between. In DNA, the CDR3 is TGCAGTGCTAGAGAGAGCCTCGGCGGCTACACCTTC. Its translation: CSARESLGGYTF.